The T cell receptor (beta chain) under discussion was sequenced for a study of beta chain features in type 1 diabetes. Points from the study as a whole: For Type 1 diabetes patients, all four CD4+ subsets carried TCRB CDR3s that were moderately but significantly shorter.

Every isolated RNA sample was fully reverse transcribed, so sequencing captured expressed TCRB transcripts. Using immunoSEQ multiplex PCR, the repertoire was profiled, and TCRdb retains in-frame clones only, with some absent. Counted here are some 220,000 clones, under 13% occurring once; the ten biggest clones make up over 1%. CD45RO/CCR7/CD25/CD127/CD95/CD27 sorting isolated CD4+ naive, central memory, regulatory and stem cell-like memory cells. This clone appeared many times. Its cognate antigen is unknown. V lost 4 bases, J lost 3 bases, and 8 bases stayed unmatched. The CDR3 totals 15 residues. Germline V gene lookup returns CDR1 LGHNA and CDR2 YSLEER.

The chain employs TRBV4-3 and TRBJ2-7; TRBD1 matches at 8 bases. This TCR came from a man aged 18 to 29 in good health. Input material: central memory CD4+ T cells from blood. The CDR3: CASSRDGQGDYEQYF. The CDR3 DNA reads TGCGCCAGCAGCCGAGACGGACAGGGAGACTACGAGCAGTACTTC.